The entry below describes one TCR beta chain. This specimen comes from a study of blood T cell repertoires in COVID-19. Study context: Whether acute or convalescent, the COVID-19 samples came from the United States, Italy and Spain.

The CDR3 sequence is 17 residues long. Germline-derived CDR1 and CDR2 are SGDLS and YYNGEE. With 3 bases removed from V and 2 bases from J, the gap between germline ends came to 20 bases. The protocol was immunoSEQ multiplex PCR, while the TCRdb copy is restricted to in-frame clones and leaves out a portion. The sample shows under 350,000 clones, approximately 85% of them seen only once. The receptor was derived from a human donor in a cohort sampled during active COVID-19. V and J are TRBV9 and TRBJ1-2, with a weak D call TRBD1 (5 bases). Sequenced input: peripheral blood. The CDR3 bases are TGTGCCAGCAGCGCTCGGCGGGGAGGGCCAGGGAACTATGGCTACACCTTC. Protein: CASSARRGGPGNYGYTF.